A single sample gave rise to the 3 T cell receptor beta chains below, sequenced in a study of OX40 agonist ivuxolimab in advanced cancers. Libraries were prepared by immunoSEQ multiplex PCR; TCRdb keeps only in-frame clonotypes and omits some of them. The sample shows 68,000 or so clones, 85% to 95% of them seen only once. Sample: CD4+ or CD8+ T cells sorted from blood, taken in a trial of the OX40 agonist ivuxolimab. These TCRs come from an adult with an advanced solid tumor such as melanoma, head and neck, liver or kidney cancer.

The CDR3 here is CASSRTGEGYTF. CDR3 bases: TGTGCCAGCAGCCGGACAGGGGAAGGCTACACCTTC. This rearrangement joins TRBV6-1 to TRBJ1-2, with 9 bases identical to TRBD1. This CDR3 is built from 12 residues. V was pared by 6 bases and J by 8 bases, with 4 bases of the junction left unmatched. Germline V gives CDR1 MNHNS, CDR2 SASEGT.

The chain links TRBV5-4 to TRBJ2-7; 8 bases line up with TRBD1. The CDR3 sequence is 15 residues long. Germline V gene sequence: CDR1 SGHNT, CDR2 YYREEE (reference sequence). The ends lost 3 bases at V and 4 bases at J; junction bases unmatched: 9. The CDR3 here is CASSSPTGGGYEQYF. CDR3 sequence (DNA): TGTGCCAGCAGCTCCCCCACAGGGGGAGGATACGAGCAGTACTTC.

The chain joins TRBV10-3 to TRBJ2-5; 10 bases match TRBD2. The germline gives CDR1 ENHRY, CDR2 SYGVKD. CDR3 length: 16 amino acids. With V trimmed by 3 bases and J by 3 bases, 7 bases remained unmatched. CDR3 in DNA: TGTGCCATCAGTGATCAGCAAGCGGGGGGGGAAGAGACCCAGTACTTC. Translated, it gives CAISDQQAGGEETQYF.